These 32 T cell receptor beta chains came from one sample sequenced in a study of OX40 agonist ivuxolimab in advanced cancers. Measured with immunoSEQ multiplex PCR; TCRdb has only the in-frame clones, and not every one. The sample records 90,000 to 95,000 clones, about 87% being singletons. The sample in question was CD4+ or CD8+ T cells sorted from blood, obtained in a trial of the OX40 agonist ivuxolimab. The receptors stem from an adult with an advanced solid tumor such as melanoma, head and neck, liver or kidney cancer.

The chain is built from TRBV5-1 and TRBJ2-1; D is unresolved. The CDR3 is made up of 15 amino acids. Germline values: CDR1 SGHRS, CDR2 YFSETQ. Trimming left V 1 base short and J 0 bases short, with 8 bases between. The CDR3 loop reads CASSLRVGSYNEQFF. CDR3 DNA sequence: TGCGCCAGCAGCTTGCGCGTCGGCTCCTACAATGAGCAGTTCTTC.

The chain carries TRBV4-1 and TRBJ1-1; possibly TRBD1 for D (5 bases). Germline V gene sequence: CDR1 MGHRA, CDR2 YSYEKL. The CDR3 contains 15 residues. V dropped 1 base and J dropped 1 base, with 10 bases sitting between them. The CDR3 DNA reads TGCGCCAGCAGCCAAGCCCCGGGGGAGAACACTGAAGCTTTCTTT. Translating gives CASSQAPGENTEAFF.

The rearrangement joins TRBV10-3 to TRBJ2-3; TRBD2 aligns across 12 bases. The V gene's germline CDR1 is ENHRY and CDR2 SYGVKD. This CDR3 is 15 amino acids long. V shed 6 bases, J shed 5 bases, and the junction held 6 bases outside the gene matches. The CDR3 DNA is TGTGCCATCAGCCCCCTAGCGGGAGGGGGAGATACGCAGTATTTT. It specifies CAISPLAGGGDTQYF.

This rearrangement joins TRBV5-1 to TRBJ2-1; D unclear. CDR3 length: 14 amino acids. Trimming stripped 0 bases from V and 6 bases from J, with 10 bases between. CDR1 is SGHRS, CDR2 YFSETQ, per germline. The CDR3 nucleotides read TGCGCCAGCAGCTTGGAAGCCGGAATCAATGAGCAGTTCTTC. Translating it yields CASSLEAGINEQFF. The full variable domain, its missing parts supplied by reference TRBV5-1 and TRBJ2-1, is KAGVTQTPRYLIKTRGQQVTLSCSPISGHRSVSWYQQTPGQGLQFLFEYFSETQRNKGNFPGRFSGRQFSNSRSEMNVSTLELGDSALYLCASSLEAGINEQFFGPGTRLTVL.

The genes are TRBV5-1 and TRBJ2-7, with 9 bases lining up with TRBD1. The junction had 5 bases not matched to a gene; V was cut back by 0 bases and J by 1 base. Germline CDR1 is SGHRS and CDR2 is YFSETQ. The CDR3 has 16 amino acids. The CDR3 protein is CASSLAEDRGSYEQYF. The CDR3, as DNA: TGCGCCAGCAGCTTGGCGGAGGACAGGGGTTCCTACGAGCAGTACTTC.

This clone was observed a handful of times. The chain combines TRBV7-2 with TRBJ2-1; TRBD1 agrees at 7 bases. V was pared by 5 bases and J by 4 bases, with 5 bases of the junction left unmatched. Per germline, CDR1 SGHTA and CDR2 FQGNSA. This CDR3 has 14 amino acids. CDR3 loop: CASSKPGQYNEQFF. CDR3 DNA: TGTGCCAGCAGCAAACCGGGACAGTACAATGAGCAGTTCTTC.

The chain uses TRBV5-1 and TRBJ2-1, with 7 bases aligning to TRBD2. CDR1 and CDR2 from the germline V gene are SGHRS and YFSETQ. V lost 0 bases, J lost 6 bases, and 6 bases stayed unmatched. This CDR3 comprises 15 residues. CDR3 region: CASSLGGSLRNEQFF. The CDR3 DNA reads TGCGCCAGCAGCTTGGGCGGGAGTCTTCGCAATGAGCAGTTCTTC.

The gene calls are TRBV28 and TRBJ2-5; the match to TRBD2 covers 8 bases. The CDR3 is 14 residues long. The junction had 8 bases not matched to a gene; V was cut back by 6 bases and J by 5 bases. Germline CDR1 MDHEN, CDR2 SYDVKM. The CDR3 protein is CASRVSGGDETQYF. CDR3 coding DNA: TGTGCCAGCAGGGTATCCGGGGGGGATGAGACCCAGTACTTC.

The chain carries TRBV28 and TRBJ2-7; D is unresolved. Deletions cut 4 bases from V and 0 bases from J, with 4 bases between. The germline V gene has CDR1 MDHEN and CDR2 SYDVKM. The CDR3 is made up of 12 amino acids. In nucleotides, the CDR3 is TGTGCCAGCAGTTACACCTCCTACGAGCAGTACTTC. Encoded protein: CASSYTSYEQYF. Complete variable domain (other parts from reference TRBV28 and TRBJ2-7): DVKVTQSSRYLVKRTGEKVFLECVQDMDHENMFWYRQDPGLGLRLIYFSYDVKMKEKGDIPEGYSVSREKKERFSLILESASTNQTSMYLCASSYTSYEQYFGPGTRLTVT.

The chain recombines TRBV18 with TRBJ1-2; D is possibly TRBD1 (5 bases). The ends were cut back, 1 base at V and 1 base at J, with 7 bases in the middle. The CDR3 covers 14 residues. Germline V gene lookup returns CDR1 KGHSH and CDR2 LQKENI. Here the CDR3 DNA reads TGTGCCAGCTCACCACAGGGGAGTAACTATGGCTACACCTTC. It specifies CASSPQGSNYGYTF.

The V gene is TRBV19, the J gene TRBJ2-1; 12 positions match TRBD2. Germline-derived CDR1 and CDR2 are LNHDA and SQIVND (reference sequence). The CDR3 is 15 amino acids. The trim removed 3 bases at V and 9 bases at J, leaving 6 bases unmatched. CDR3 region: CASSIGLAGGGEQFF. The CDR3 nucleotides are TGTGCCAGTAGTATTGGTCTAGCGGGAGGGGGTGAGCAGTTCTTC.

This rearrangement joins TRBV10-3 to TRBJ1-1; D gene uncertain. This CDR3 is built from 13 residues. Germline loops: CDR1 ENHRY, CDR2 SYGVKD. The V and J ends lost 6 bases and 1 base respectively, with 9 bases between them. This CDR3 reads CAIRASQNTEAFF. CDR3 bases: TGTGCCATCAGGGCCAGCCAGAACACTGAAGCTTTCTTT.

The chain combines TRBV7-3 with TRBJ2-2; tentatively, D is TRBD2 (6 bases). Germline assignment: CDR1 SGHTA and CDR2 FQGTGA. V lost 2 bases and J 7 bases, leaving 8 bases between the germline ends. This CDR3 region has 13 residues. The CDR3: CASSLQGGGELFF. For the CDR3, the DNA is TGTGCCAGCAGCTTACAGGGAGGCGGGGAGCTGTTTTTT.

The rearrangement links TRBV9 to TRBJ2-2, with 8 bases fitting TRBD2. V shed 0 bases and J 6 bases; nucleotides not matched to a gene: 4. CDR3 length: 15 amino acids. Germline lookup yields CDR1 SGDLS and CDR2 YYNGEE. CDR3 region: CASSVVAGTAGELFF. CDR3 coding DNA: TGTGCCAGCAGCGTAGTAGCGGGAACGGCCGGGGAGCTGTTTTTT.

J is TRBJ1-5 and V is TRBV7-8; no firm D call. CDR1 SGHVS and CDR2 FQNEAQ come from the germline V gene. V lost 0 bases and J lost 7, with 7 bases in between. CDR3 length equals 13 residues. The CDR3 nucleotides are TGTGCCAGCAGCTTAGCAAGAAGCCAGCCCCAGCATTTT. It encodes CASSLARSQPQHF.

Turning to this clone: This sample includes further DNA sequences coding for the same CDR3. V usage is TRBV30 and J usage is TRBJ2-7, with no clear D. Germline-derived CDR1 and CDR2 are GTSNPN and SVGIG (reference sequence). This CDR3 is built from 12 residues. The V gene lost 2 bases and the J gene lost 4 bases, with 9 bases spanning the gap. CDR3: CAWSPQGYEQYF. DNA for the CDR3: TGTGCCTGGAGTCCCCAAGGTTACGAGCAGTACTTC.

The CDR3 region is CASSQAITPTGRLGYTF. CDR3 nucleotides: TGCGCCAGCAGCCAAGCAATAACCCCCACGGGACGCCTGGGCTACACCTTC. The J gene is TRBJ1-2, the V gene TRBV4-1; D might be TRBD1 (5 bases). The CDR3 extends over 17 amino acids. Trimming shortened V by 1 base and J by 8 bases, and 23 bases separated the two germline ends. Germline CDR1 is MGHRA and CDR2 is YSYEKL.

The CDR3 DNA sequence: TGTGCCAGCAGCTTGTCGACAGAGGACTACACCTTC. It encodes CASSLSTEDYTF. This chain joins TRBV6-1 and TRBJ1-2, with a weak D call TRBD1 (5 bases). Trimming removed 6 bases at V and 10 bases at J, with 15 bases between. Per the germline V gene, CDR1 is MNHNS and CDR2 is SASEGT. The CDR3 is 12 residues long.

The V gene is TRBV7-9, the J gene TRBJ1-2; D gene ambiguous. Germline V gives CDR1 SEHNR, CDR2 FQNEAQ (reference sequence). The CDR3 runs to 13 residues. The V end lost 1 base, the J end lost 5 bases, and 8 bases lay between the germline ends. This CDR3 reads CASSLGARYGYTF. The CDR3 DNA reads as TGTGCCAGCAGCTTAGGAGCTCGATATGGCTACACCTTC.

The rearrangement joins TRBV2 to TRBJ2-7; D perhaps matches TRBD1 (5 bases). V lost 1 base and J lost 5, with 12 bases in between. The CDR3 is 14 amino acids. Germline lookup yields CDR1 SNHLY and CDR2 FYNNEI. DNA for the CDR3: TGTGCCAGCAGTGAAGATGCAGGGTATGACGAGCAGTACTTC. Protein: CASSEDAGYDEQYF.

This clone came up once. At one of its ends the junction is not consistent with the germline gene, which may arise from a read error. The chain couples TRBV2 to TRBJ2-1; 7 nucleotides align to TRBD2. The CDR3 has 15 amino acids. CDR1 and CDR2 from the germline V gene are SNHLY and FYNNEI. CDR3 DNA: TGTGCCAGCAGGGAAGCGGGATCGGGTTACAATGAGCAGTTCTTC. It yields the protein CASREAGSGYNEQFF.

In DNA form, the CDR3 reads TGTGCCTGGAGTGGGGGCTCCTCCTCTGGAAACACCATATATTTT. Amino acids: CAWSGGSSSGNTIYF. The J gene is TRBJ1-3, the V gene TRBV30, with D possibly TRBD1 on 5 matching bases. The CDR3 sequence is 15 residues long. V lost 1 base and J 0 bases, leaving 10 bases between the germline ends. Per germline, CDR1 GTSNPN and CDR2 SVGIG (reference sequence).

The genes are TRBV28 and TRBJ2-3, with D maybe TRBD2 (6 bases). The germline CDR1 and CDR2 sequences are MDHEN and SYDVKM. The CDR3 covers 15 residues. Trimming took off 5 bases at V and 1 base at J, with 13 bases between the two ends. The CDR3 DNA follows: TGTGCCAGCAGTCCGGAGGGGCGTGGCACAGATACGCAGTATTTT. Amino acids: CASSPEGRGTDTQYF.

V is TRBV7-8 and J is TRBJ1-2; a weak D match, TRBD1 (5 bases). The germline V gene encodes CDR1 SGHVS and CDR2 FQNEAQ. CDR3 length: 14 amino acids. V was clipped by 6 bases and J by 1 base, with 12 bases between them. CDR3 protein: CASSGTLGNYGYTF. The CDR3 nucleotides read TGTGCCAGCAGTGGGACCCTGGGTAACTATGGCTACACCTTC.

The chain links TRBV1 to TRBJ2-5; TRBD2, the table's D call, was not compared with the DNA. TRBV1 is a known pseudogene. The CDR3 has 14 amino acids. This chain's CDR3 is CTSSLRAGIKTQYF. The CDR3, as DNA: TGCACCAGCAGCCTTAGGGCCGGGATAAAGACCCAGTACTTC.

The DNA of the CDR3 is TGTGCCAGCAAGCGGGGGAGCCAAGAGACCCAGTACTTC. Its translation: CASKRGSQETQYF. J is TRBJ2-5 and V is TRBV6-5, with 8 nucleotides matching TRBD2. The germline CDR1 and CDR2 sequences are MNHEY and SVGAGI. The CDR3 covers 13 residues. J was trimmed by 1 base and V by 7 bases; bases with no gene match: 2.

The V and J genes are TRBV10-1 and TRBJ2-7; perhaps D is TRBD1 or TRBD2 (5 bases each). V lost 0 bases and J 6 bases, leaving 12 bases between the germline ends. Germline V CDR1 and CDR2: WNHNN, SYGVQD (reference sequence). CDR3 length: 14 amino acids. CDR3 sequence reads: CASSESGDRAEQYF. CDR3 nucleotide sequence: TGCGCCAGCAGTGAGTCGGGGGACCGAGCCGAGCAGTACTTC.

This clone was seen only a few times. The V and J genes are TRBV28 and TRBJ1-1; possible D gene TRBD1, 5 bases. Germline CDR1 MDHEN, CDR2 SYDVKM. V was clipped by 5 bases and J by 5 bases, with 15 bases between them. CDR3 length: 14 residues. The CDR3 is CASSDAGRGTEAFF. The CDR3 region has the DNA TGTGCCAGCAGTGACGCAGGGAGAGGGACTGAAGCTTTCTTT.

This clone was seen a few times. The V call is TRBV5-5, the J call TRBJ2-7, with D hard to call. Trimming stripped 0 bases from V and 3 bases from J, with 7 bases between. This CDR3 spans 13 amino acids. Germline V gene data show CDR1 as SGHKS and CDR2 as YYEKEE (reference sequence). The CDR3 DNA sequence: TGTGCCAGCAGCTTGGCGGCAGACTACGAGCAGTACTTC. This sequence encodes CASSLAADYEQYF. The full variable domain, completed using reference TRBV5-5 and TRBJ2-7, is DAGVTQSPTHLIKTRGQQVTLRCSPISGHKSVSWYQQVLGQGPQFIFQYYEKEERGRGNFPDRFSARQFPNYSSELNVNALLLGDSALYLCASSLAADYEQYFGPGTRLTVT.

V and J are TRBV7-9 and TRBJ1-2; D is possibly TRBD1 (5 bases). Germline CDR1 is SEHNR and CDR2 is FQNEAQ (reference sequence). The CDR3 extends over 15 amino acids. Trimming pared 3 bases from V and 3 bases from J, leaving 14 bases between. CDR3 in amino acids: CASSFTGTTDYGYTF. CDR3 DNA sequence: TGTGCCAGCAGCTTCACAGGTACTACCGACTATGGCTACACCTTC.

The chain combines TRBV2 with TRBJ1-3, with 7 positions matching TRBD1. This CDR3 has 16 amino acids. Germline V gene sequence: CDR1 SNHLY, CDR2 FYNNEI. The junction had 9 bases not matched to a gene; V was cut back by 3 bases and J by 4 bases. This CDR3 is CASSEPGGSLGNTIYF. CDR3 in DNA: TGTGCCAGCAGTGAGCCAGGGGGAAGCCTGGGAAACACCATATATTTT. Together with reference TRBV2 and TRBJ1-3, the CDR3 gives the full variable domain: EPEVTQTPSHQVTQMGQEVILRCVPISNHLYFYWYRQILGQKVEFLVSFYNNEISEKSEIFDDQFSVERPDGSNFTLKIRSTKLEDSAMYFCASSEPGGSLGNTIYFGEGSWLTVV.

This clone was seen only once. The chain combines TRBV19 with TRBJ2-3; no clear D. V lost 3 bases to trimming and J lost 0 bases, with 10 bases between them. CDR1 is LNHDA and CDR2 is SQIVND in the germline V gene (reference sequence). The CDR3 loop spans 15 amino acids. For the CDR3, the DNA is TGTGCCAGTAGTATGGTCCCCGGGAGCACAGATACGCAGTATTTT. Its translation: CASSMVPGSTDTQYF.